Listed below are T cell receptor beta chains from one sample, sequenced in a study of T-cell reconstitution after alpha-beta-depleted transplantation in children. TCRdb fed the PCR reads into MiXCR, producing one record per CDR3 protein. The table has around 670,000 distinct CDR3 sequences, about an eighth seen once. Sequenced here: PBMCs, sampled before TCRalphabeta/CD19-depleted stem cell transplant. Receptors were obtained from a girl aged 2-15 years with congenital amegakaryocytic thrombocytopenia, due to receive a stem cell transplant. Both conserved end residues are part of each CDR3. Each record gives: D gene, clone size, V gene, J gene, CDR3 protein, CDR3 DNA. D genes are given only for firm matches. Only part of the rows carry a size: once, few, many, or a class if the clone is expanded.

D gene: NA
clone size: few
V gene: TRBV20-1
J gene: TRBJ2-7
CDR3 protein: CSALKGMGEQYF
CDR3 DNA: TGCAGTGCTTTAAAGGGGATGGGGGAGCAGTACTTC

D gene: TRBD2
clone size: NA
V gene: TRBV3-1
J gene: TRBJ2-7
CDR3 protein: CASSEAGGPPVSDEQYF
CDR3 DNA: TGTGCCAGCAGCGAGGCGGGAGGGCCCCCCGTCTCCGACGAGCAGTACTTC

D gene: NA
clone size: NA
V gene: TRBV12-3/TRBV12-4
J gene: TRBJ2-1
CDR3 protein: CASSLGRNEQSF
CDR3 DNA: TGTGCCAGCAGTCTCGGACGCAATGAGCAGTCCTTC

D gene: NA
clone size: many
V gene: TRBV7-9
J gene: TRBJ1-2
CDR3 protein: CASSLDGHGYTF
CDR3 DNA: TGTGCCAGCAGCTTAGACGGCCATGGCTACACCTTC

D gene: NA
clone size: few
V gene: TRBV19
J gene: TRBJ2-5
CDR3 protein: CASSIGTAGQETQYF
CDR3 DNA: TGTGCCAGTAGTATCGGGACCGCCGGTCAAGAGACCCAGTACTTC

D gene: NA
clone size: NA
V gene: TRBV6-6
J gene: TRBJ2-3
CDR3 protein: CASRLADTQYF
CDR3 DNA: TGTGCCAGCCGCCTAGCAGATACGCAGTATTTT

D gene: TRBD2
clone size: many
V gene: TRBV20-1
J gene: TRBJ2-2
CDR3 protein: CSARGGLANTGELFF
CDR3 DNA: TGCAGTGCTAGAGGGGGACTAGCAAACACCGGGGAGCTGTTTTTT

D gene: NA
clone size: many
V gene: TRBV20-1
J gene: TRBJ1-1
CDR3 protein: CSARMNMNTEAFF
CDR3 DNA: TGCAGTGCTAGGATGAATATGAACACTGAAGCTTTCTTT

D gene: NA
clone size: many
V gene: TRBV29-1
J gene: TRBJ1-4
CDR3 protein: CSGGTSNEKLFF
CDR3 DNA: TGCAGCGGAGGGACTTCCAATGAAAAACTGTTTTTT

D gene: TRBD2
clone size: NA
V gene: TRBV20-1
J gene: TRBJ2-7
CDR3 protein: CSARDGASGSGEQYF
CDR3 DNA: TGCAGTGCTAGAGATGGGGCTAGCGGGAGCGGAGAGCAGTACTTC

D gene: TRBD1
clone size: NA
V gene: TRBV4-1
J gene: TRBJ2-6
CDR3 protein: CASSQDWFGTGASGANVLTF
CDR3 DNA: TGCGCCAGCAGCCAAGATTGGTTTGGGACAGGGGCCTCTGGGGCCAACGTCCTGACTTTC

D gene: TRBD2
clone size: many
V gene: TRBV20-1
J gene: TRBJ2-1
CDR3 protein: CSADPQAGGPLSSYNEQFF
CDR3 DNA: TGCAGCGCCGACCCGCAAGCGGGAGGACCTTTAAGCTCCTACAATGAGCAGTTCTTC

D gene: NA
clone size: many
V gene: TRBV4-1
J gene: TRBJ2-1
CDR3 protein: CASSHTPGQQFF
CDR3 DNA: TGCGCCAGCAGCCACACTCCGGGACAGCAGTTCTTC

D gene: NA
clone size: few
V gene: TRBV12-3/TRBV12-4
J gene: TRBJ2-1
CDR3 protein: CASSLGGGAPPEQFF
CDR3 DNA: TGTGCCAGCAGTTTAGGGGGAGGTGCCCCTCCTGAGCAGTTCTTC

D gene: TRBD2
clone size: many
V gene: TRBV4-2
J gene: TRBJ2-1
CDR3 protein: CASSQVLADYNEQFF
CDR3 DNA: TGTGCCAGCAGCCAAGTACTAGCGGATTACAATGAGCAGTTCTTC

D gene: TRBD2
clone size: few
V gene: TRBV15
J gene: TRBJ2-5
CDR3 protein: CATSRYPLAGEETQYF
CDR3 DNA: TGTGCCACCAGCAGATACCCCCTAGCGGGGGAAGAGACCCAGTACTTC

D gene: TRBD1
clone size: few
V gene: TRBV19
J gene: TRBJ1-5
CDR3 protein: CASSRDRRQSQPQHF
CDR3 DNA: TGTGCCAGTAGCCGGGACAGGCGCCAAAGTCAGCCCCAGCATTTT

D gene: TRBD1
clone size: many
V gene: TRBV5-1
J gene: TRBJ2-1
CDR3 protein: CASSLAIWTGQYNEQFF
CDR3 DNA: TGCGCCAGCAGCTTGGCGATATGGACAGGACAATACAATGAGCAGTTCTTC

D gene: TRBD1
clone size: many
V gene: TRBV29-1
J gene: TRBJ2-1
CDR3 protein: CSVQGAAISYNEQFF
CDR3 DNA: TGCAGCGTTCAGGGGGCCGCCATCTCCTACAATGAGCAGTTCTTC

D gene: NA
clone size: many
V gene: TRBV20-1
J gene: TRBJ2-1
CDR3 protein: CSAKSQRSSYNEQFF
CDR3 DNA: TGCAGTGCCAAGAGCCAACGGAGCTCCTACAATGAGCAGTTCTTC

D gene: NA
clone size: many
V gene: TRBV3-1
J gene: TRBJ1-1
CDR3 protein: CASSPRQVVGYTEAFF
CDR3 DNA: TGTGCCAGCAGCCCCCGACAGGTTGTAGGGTACACTGAAGCTTTCTTT

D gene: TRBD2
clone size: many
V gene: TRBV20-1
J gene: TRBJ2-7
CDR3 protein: CSARDLAGGRRYEQYF
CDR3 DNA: TGCAGTGCTAGAGATCTGGCGGGAGGGCGTCGGTACGAGCAGTACTTC

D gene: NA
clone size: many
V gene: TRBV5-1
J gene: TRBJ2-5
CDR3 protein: CASSLNGPVVQETQYF
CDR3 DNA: TGCGCCAGCAGCTTGAACGGACCGGTAGTCCAAGAGACCCAGTACTTC

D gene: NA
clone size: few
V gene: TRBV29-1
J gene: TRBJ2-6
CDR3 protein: CSVEFSGDSGANVLTF
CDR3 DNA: TGCAGCGTTGAGTTCTCCGGGGACTCCGGGGCCAACGTCCTGACTTTC

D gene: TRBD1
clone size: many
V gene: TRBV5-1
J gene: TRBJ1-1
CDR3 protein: CASSLEPPRRRQGVEAFF
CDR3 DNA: TGCGCCAGCAGCTTGGAACCCCCTAGGAGGAGACAGGGGGTAGAAGCTTTCTTT

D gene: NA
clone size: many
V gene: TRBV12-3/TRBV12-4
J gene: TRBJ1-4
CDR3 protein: CASSPETMGEKLFF
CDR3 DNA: TGTGCCAGCAGTCCGGAAACGATGGGTGAAAAACTGTTTTTT

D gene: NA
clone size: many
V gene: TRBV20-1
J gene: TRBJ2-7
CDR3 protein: CSARDLRGHYEQYF
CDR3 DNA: TGCAGTGCTAGAGATCTGCGGGGGCACTACGAGCAGTACTTC

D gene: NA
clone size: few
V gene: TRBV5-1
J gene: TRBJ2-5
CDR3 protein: CASFRRGTEETQYF
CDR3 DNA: TGCGCCAGCTTCCGGCGGGGAACTGAAGAGACCCAGTACTTC

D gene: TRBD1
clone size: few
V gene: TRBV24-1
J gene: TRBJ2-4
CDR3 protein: CATSDRQGGNIQYF
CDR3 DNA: TGTGCCACCAGTGATCGACAGGGGGGGAACATTCAGTACTTC

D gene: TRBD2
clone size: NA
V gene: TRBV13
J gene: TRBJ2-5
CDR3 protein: CASSERGLPETQYF
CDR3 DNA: TGTGCCAGCAGCGAGCGGGGACTTCCGGAGACCCAGTACTTC

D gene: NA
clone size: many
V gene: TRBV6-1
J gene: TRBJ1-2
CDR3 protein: CASTPYGGGIGGYTF
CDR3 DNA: TGTGCCAGCACCCCTTATGGGGGCGGAATAGGTGGCTACACCTTC

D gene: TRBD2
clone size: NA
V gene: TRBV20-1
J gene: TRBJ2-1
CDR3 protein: CSAHGLAAQGSYNEQFF
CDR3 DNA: TGCAGTGCTCACGGACTAGCGGCCCAAGGCTCCTACAATGAGCAGTTCTTC

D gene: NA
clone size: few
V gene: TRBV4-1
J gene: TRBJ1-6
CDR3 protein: CASSQGGASYNSPLHF
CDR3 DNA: TGCGCCAGCAGCCAAGGGGGTGCGTCCTATAATTCACCCCTCCACTTT

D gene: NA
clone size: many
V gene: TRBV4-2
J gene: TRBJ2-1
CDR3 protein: CASSPAFPYNEQFF
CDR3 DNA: TGTGCCAGCAGCCCAGCGTTTCCCTACAATGAGCAGTTCTTC

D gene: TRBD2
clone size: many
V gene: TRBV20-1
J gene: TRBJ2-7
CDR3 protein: CSAGKLAGGEQYF
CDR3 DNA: TGCAGTGCTGGTAAACTAGCGGGAGGCGAGCAGTACTTC

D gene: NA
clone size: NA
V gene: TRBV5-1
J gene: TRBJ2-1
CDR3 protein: CASSSPTGDEGLAGYNEQFF
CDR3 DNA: TGCGCCAGCAGCTCGCCCACAGGGGATGAAGGGCTAGCGGGCTACAATGAGCAGTTCTTC

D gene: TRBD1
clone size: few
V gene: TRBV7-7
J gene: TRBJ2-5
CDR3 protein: CASSLDRGSAETQYF
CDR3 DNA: TGTGCCAGCAGCTTAGACAGGGGTTCAGCTGAGACCCAGTACTTC

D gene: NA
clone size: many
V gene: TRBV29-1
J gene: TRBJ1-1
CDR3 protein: CSVEQGAGTEAFF
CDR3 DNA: TGCAGCGTTGAACAGGGCGCAGGGACTGAAGCTTTCTTT

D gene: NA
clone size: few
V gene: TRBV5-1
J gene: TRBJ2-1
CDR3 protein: CASSRLIPGGGNEQFF
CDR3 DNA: TGCGCCAGCAGCAGATTAATTCCAGGCGGCGGCAATGAGCAGTTCTTC

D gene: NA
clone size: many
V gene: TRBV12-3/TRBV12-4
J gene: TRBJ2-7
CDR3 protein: CASSLDFRWEQTYEQYF
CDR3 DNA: TGTGCCAGCAGTTTAGATTTTAGGTGGGAGCAAACCTACGAGCAGTACTTC

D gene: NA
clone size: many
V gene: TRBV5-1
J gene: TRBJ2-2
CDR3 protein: CASSLVVVNTGELFF
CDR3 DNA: TGCGCCAGCAGCTTGGTAGTAGTTAACACCGGGGAGCTGTTTTTT

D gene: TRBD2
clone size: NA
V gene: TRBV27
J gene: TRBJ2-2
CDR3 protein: CASSLREGVTGELFF
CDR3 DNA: TGTGCCAGCAGTTTGCGGGAGGGGGTCACCGGGGAGCTGTTTTTT

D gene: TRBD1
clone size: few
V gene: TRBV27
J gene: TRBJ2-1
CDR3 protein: CASSPLVTGQGLNEQFF
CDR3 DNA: TGTGCCAGCAGTCCCTTAGTAACGGGACAGGGTCTCAATGAGCAGTTCTTC

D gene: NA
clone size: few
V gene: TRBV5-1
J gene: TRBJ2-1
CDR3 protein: CASSLGGTLDNEQFF
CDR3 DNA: TGCGCCAGCAGCTTGGGAGGGACACTCGACAATGAGCAGTTCTTC

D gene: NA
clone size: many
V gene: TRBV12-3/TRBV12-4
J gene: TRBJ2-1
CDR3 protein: CASRPGTHEGYNEQFF
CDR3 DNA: TGTGCCAGCAGACCAGGGACCCACGAGGGTTACAATGAGCAGTTCTTC

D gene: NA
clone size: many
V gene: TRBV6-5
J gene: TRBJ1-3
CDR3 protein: CASSAEDF
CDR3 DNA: TGTGCCAGCAGTGCCGAGGATTTT